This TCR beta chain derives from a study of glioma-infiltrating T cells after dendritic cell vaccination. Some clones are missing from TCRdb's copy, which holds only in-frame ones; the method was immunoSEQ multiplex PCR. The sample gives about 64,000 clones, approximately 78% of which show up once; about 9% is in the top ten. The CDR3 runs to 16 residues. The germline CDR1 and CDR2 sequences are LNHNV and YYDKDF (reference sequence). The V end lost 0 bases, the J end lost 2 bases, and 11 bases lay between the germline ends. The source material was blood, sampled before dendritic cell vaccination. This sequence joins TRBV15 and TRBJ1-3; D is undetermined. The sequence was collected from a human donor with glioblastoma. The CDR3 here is CATSRDLTNTGNTIYF. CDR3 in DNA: TGTGCCACCAGCAGAGATCTCACAAATACTGGAAACACCATATATTTT.